The 18 T cell receptor beta chains given below trace back to one sample, sequenced in a study of shared clonotypes between healthy human individuals. The method was immunoSEQ multiplex PCR; TCRdb's version includes in-frame clones alone and lacks a portion of them. The profile shows more than 2 million clones, about 95% of them singletons. CD45RO-negative CD8 cells positively selected for CCR7 made up the naive population, which excluded terminally differentiated effector memory CD45RA+ cells. The specimen sequenced was naive CD8+ T cells sorted from blood. The source of these receptors is a young man in good health.

A remark on this clone: Within the sample, other DNA sequences also encode this same CDR3. V is TRBV9 and J is TRBJ1-1; the D is unclear. V was pared by 2 bases and J by 4 bases, with 9 bases between. CDR3 size: 13 residues. Germline loops: CDR1 SGDLS, CDR2 YYNGEE. The CDR3 here is CASSVGGSTEAFF. DNA for the CDR3: TGTGCCAGCAGCGTGGGAGGATCCACTGAAGCTTTCTTT.

This rearrangement joins TRBV28 to TRBJ2-7; 9 bases agree with TRBD2. The length of the CDR3 is 18 residues. V dropped 2 bases and J dropped 2; count of bases not matched to a gene: 13. The germline gives CDR1 MDHEN, CDR2 SYDVKM. The chain's CDR3 is CASSLGPGVAGGPYEQYF. The CDR3 bases are TGTGCCAGCAGTTTAGGGCCCGGGGTCGCGGGGGGGCCCTACGAGCAGTACTTC.

This rearrangement joins TRBV2 to TRBJ2-3, with TRBD1 identical over 12 bases. The CDR3 loop spans 14 amino acids. Germline CDR1 reads SNHLY; CDR2 reads FYNNEI. Unmatched junction bases numbered 4, after V lost 8 bases and J lost 4 bases. CDR3 nucleotide sequence: TGTGCCAGCGGCCGGGACAGGGGGCCAGATACGCAGTATTTT. This translates into CASGRDRGPDTQYF.

This chain connects TRBV2 to TRBJ2-7; the D gene could be TRBD1 or TRBD2 (5 bases each). This CDR3 spans 16 amino acids. The germline V and J ends were trimmed by 6 bases and 2 bases, with 20 bases remaining between them. Germline lookup yields CDR1 SNHLY and CDR2 FYNNEI. This CDR3 is CASRRASGKETYEQYF. CDR3 DNA: TGTGCCAGCAGGAGGGCGTCAGGGAAGGAGACCTACGAGCAGTACTTC.

This sequence joins TRBV13 and TRBJ2-7; 12 bases agree with TRBD1. The germline CDR1 and CDR2 sequences are PRHDT and FYEKMQ (reference sequence). The CDR3 loop spans 15 amino acids. V gave up 5 bases and J gave up 4 bases; unmatched junction bases: 6. CDR3 residues: CASSPGTGGIYEQYF. The CDR3 DNA sequence: TGTGCCAGCAGCCCCGGGACAGGGGGCATTTACGAGCAGTACTTC.

V is TRBV7-9 and J is TRBJ1-1; D is perhaps TRBD1 (6 bases). Germline V lookup: CDR1 SEHNR, CDR2 FQNEAQ (reference sequence). CDR3 length: 12 amino acids. With 5 bases removed from V and 7 bases from J, the gap between germline ends came to 11 bases. The chain's CDR3 is CASSDTGSEAFF. The CDR3, as DNA: TGTGCCAGCAGCGATACAGGGAGTGAAGCTTTCTTT.

The gene calls are TRBV5-8 and TRBJ1-2, with TRBD1 identical over 11 bases. Germline lookup yields CDR1 SGHTS and CDR2 YDEGEE. The CDR3 runs 15 residues. With 3 bases clipped from V and 7 bases from J, the junction kept 8 bases outside the gene matches. The CDR3 region is CASSWAGQGATGYTF. In DNA, the CDR3 is TGTGCCAGCAGCTGGGCAGGACAGGGGGCTACTGGCTACACCTTC.

This sequence joins TRBV27 and TRBJ2-7; D call uncertain. V was cut by 0 bases and J by 2 bases, with 14 bases left in between. This CDR3 has 16 amino acids. The germline V gene encodes CDR1 MNHEY and CDR2 SMNVEV (reference sequence). The CDR3 nucleotides read TGTGCCAGCAGTTTATCGTTGGGTCCCCTTGCCTACGAGCAGTACTTC. Amino acids: CASSLSLGPLAYEQYF.

Note on this clone: The same CDR3 is also encoded by other DNA sequences in this sample. The J gene is TRBJ2-7, the V gene TRBV5-1, with D perhaps TRBD2 (5 bases). The V end lost 0 bases, the J end lost 3 bases, and 7 bases lay between the germline ends. CDR1 and CDR2 from the germline V gene are SGHRS and YFSETQ. This CDR3 spans 13 amino acids. In DNA, the CDR3 is TGCGCCAGCAGCTTGGGGAGGTTCTACGAGCAGTACTTC. Its translation is CASSLGRFYEQYF.

The gene calls are TRBV7-2 and TRBJ2-3, with D perhaps matching TRBD1 or TRBD2 (5 bases each). The length of the CDR3 is 15 residues. CDR1 is SGHTA, CDR2 FQGNSA, per germline. V lost 1 base to trimming and J lost 2 bases, with 10 bases between them. This chain's CDR3 is CASSLGGFFTDTQYF. CDR3 DNA sequence: TGTGCCAGCAGCTTAGGGGGGTTTTTCACAGATACGCAGTATTTT.

V is TRBV5-1 and J is TRBJ2-5; TRBD2 matches at 12 bases. The J segment lost 2 bases and the V segment lost 2 bases, leaving 7 bases of the junction unmatched. The length of the CDR3 is 17 residues. CDR1 is SGHRS, CDR2 YFSETQ, per germline. As DNA, the CDR3 is TGCGCCAGCAGCTTACATCCCGGGACTAGCGGGCAAGAGACCCAGTACTTC. Encoded protein: CASSLHPGTSGQETQYF. The entire variable domain, with the rest obtained from reference TRBV5-1 and TRBJ2-5, is as follows: KAGVTQTPRYLIKTRGQQVTLSCSPISGHRSVSWYQQTPGQGLQFLFEYFSETQRNKGNFPGRFSGRQFSNSRSEMNVSTLELGDSALYLCASSLHPGTSGQETQYFGPGTRLLVL.

This chain joins TRBV18 and TRBJ2-1; D remains ambiguous. Trimming stripped 6 bases from V and 0 bases from J, with 12 bases between. The length of the CDR3 is 15 residues. Germline loops: CDR1 KGHSH, CDR2 LQKENI. This chain's CDR3 is CASSLTQSSYNEQFF. DNA for the CDR3: TGTGCCAGCTCTCTAACTCAGAGCTCCTACAATGAGCAGTTCTTC.

J is TRBJ2-3 and V is TRBV19; no clear D. Germline V gives CDR1 LNHDA, CDR2 SQIVND (reference sequence). The CDR3 consists of 14 residues. Trimming stripped 7 bases from V and 0 bases from J, with 11 bases between. In DNA form, the CDR3 reads TGTGCCAGTACAGAGGAAGTAAGCACAGATACGCAGTATTTT. Its translation: CASTEEVSTDTQYF.

This chain uses TRBV5-1 with TRBJ2-7; D possibly corresponds to TRBD1 (6 bases). CDR1 and CDR2 from the germline V gene are SGHRS and YFSETQ. The CDR3 sequence is 14 residues long. V gave up 4 bases and J gave up 1 base, with 12 bases separating them. The DNA for the CDR3 is TGCGCCAGCAGCGACGGCAGGGGTTCCTACGAGCAGTACTTC. It translates to CASSDGRGSYEQYF.

The V gene is TRBV6-1, the J gene TRBJ1-5, with a weak D call TRBD1 (6 bases). The V and J ends lost 2 bases and 7 bases respectively, with 12 bases between them. The CDR3 contains 14 residues. The germline CDR1 and CDR2 sequences are MNHNS and SASEGT. The CDR3 loop is CASSELGGMQPQHF. For the CDR3, the DNA is TGTGCCAGCAGTGAATTAGGGGGGATGCAGCCCCAGCATTTT.

This rearrangement joins TRBV7-6 to TRBJ2-2; 8 bases map to TRBD2. The trim removed 3 bases at V and 0 bases at J, leaving 6 bases unmatched. Per the germline V gene, CDR1 is SGHVS and CDR2 is FNYEAQ. The CDR3 consists of 17 residues. The CDR3 region is CASSFLLAGTNTGELFF. The CDR3 DNA is TGTGCCAGCAGCTTCCTGCTAGCGGGTACGAACACCGGGGAGCTGTTTTTT.

V is TRBV5-4 and J is TRBJ1-4, with 7 bases lining up with TRBD1. The length of the CDR3 is 15 residues. Trimming took 1 base from V and 6 from J; bases not matched to a gene: 6. Germline assignment: CDR1 SGHNT and CDR2 YYREEE (reference sequence). The chain's CDR3 is CASSLQTGIDEKLFF. CDR3 in DNA: TGTGCCAGCAGCTTGCAGACAGGGATTGATGAAAAACTGTTTTTT. The variable domain in full, completed from reference TRBV5-4 and TRBJ1-4, reads ETGVTQSPTHLIKTRGQQVTLRCSSQSGHNTVSWYQQALGQGPQFIFQYYREEENGRGNFPPRFSGLQFPNYSSELNVNALELDDSALYLCASSLQTGIDEKLFFGSGTQLSVL.

The CDR3 DNA is TGTGCCAGTAGTACTGTTGGGGGTGAAGCTTTCTTT. Amino acids: CASSTVGGEAFF. V gene TRBV19 combines with J gene TRBJ1-1, with D perhaps TRBD1 (5 bases). The CDR3 covers 12 residues. V dropped 4 bases and J dropped 7 bases, with 10 bases sitting between them. Germline-derived CDR1 and CDR2 are LNHDA and SQIVND (reference sequence).